These 30 T cell receptor beta chains were all obtained from the same sample, sequenced in a study of response to subunit inactivated influenza vaccine (dated by TCRdb to the late 2010s). Library creation used RT-PCR. Sequenced using an Illumina HiSeq 2500. In-frame beta chains were kept once TCRdb had trimmed the public reads at Q25 with fastp and called clones with MiXCR. Duplicate CDR3 protein sequences are folded into a single record with the most common DNA and genes. The sample table contains about 700,000 distinct CDR3 sequences; only one count was recorded for about 15% of them. The ten largest clones capture around 7% of the sample. This specimen was PBMCs from blood, taken 14 to 15 days before vaccination. The receptor source for this set is a man between 45 and 60 years old who received an inactivated influenza vaccine. Donor details come from another sample of the same person, matched by shared clones.

V gene TRBV4-3 combines with J gene TRBJ2-3, with D perhaps matching TRBD2 (7 bases). V lost 0 bases and J lost 1, with 20 bases in between. The CDR3 spans 19 residues. Germline V lookup: CDR1 LGHNA, CDR2 YSLEER. CDR3 region: CASSQDRNPGGRGTDTQYF. The DNA of the CDR3 is TGCGCCAGCAGCCAAGATAGGAACCCGGGGGGCCGGGGCACAGATACGCAGTATTTT.

CDR3 nucleotides: TGCGCCAGCAGCCAAGATAAGGGGCGGTGGGAGACCCAGTACTTC. Amino acids: CASSQDKGRWETQYF. The chain has TRBV4-3 and TRBJ2-5; a possible D gene is TRBD1 (5 bases). There are 15 residues in the CDR3. V shed 0 bases and J shed 5 bases, with 13 bases lying between them. The V gene's germline CDR1 is LGHNA and CDR2 YSLEER.

This chain uses TRBV6-2 or TRBV6-3 with TRBJ2-1; 8 nucleotides align to TRBD1. V lost 0 bases, J lost 8 bases, and 12 bases stayed unmatched. CDR1 is MNHEY, CDR2 SVGEGT, per germline. The CDR3 runs 17 residues. The CDR3 sequence is CASSYSQRQGRNYEQFF. The CDR3 coding sequence is TGTGCCAGCAGTTACTCCCAAAGACAGGGGCGCAATTATGAGCAGTTCTTC.

This clonotype was counted only a few times. The chain joins TRBV13 to TRBJ2-1; TRBD2 agrees at 10 bases. With 6 bases clipped from V and 5 bases from J, the junction kept 13 bases outside the gene matches. This CDR3 contains 17 residues. From germline, CDR1 is PRHDT and CDR2 FYEKMQ (reference sequence). The CDR3 sequence: CASSPSLGLAENNEQFF. In nucleotides, the CDR3 is TGTGCCAGCAGTCCTAGTCTAGGACTAGCGGAGAACAATGAGCAGTTCTTC.

The rearrangement links TRBV7-9 to TRBJ2-5; 8 bases align to TRBD1. There are 16 residues in the CDR3. Trimming took 1 base from V and 4 from J; bases not matched to a gene: 8. Looked up from germline, CDR1 is SEHNR and CDR2 is FQNEAQ (reference sequence). The CDR3 region is CASSLGTGGPGETQYF. The CDR3 bases are TGTGCCAGCAGCTTAGGTACAGGGGGTCCAGGAGAGACCCAGTACTTC.

This clonotype was picked up a small number of times. The CDR3 region is CASSPPQDLWQYF. CDR3 DNA: TGTGCCAGCAGCCCCCCACAGGATCTGTGGCAGTACTTC. This chain joins TRBV28 and TRBJ2-7; possibly TRBD1 for D (5 bases). Germline loops: CDR1 MDHEN, CDR2 SYDVKM. The CDR3 is 13 residues long. V dropped 6 bases and J dropped 9 bases, with 18 bases sitting between them.

The CDR3 DNA sequence: TGTGCCAGCTCACCGGCGGATTTTACTGGGGCCAACGTCCTGACTTTC. The encoded protein is CASSPADFTGANVLTF. The chain combines TRBV18 with TRBJ2-6; no clear D gene. Deletions cut 3 bases from V and 2 bases from J, with 11 bases between. CDR1 and CDR2 (germline): KGHSH, LQKENI. The CDR3 contains 16 residues. The variable domain in full, completed from reference TRBV18 and TRBJ2-6, reads NAGVMQNPRHLVRRRGQEARLRCSPMKGHSHVYWYRQLPEEGLKFMVYLQKENIIDESGMPKERFSAEFPKEGPSILRIQQVVRGDSAAYFCASSPADFTGANVLTFGAGSRLTVL.

This clonotype was recorded many times. The V call is TRBV14, the J call TRBJ2-1; D gene ambiguous. CDR1 is SGHDN, CDR2 FVKESK, per germline. Trimming stripped 0 bases from V and 0 bases from J, with 9 bases between. The CDR3 sequence is 16 residues long. DNA for the CDR3: TGTGCCAGCAGCCAAGATTTATTGAGCTCCTACAATGAGCAGTTCTTC. It codes for CASSQDLLSSYNEQFF.

This clonotype was observed a few times. This chain joins TRBV7-9 and TRBJ1-2, with 12 bases aligning to TRBD1. The CDR3 has 16 amino acids. CDR1 is SEHNR, CDR2 FQNEAQ, per germline (reference sequence). V was clipped by 1 base and J by 6 bases; unmatched bases: 6. CDR3 nucleotides: TGTGCCAGCAGCTTAGGAGGGACAGGGGGCCTTGATGGCTACACCTTC. The encoded protein is CASSLGGTGGLDGYTF. The entire variable domain, with the rest obtained from reference TRBV7-9 and TRBJ1-2, is as follows: DTGVSQNPRHKITKRGQNVTFRCDPISEHNRLYWYRQTLGQGPEFLTYFQNEAQLEKSRLLSDRFSAERPKGSFSTLEIQRTEQGDSAMYLCASSLGGTGGLDGYTFGSGTRLTVV.

This clonotype has just a few counts. The chain couples TRBV20-1 to TRBJ2-7, with D possibly being TRBD2 (5 bases). Germline values: CDR1 DFQATT, CDR2 SNEGSKA (reference sequence). Trimming shortened V by 1 base and J by 10 bases, and 8 bases separated the two germline ends. This CDR3 is 10 amino acids long. The CDR3 is CSARVGRQYF. In DNA, the CDR3 is TGCAGTGCTAGAGTGGGGAGACAGTACTTC.

Ten or more counts support this clonotype. The rearrangement links TRBV5-1 to TRBJ2-5; D perhaps matches TRBD2 (6 bases). The CDR3 extends over 14 amino acids. V was shortened by 1 base and J by 1 base, with 8 bases between the two germline ends. Germline V lookup: CDR1 SGHRS, CDR2 YFSETQ. The CDR3 DNA is TGCGCCAGCAGCTTGCAGGGAGGCCAAGAGACCCAGTACTTC. Its translation: CASSLQGGQETQYF.

The V call is TRBV7-2, the J call TRBJ1-2; tentatively, D is TRBD1 (6 bases). Germline V gene lookup returns CDR1 SGHTA and CDR2 FQGNSA. The CDR3 sequence is 15 residues long. Trimming removed 6 bases at V and 0 bases at J, with 14 bases between. The CDR3 sequence is CASRRDILANYGYTF. CDR3 nucleotide sequence: TGTGCCAGCAGAAGGGACATCTTAGCTAACTATGGCTACACCTTC.

This clonotype was observed a handful of times. This chain connects TRBV5-6 to TRBJ1-3, with D perhaps matching TRBD1 (6 bases). CDR1 and CDR2 (germline): SGHDT, YYEEEE. V lost 2 bases, J lost 0 bases, and 12 bases lay in between. This CDR3 comprises 16 residues. CDR3 sequence: CASSLWGQNSGNTIYF. CDR3 bases: TGTGCCAGCAGCTTATGGGGGCAGAACTCTGGAAACACCATATATTTT.

The rearrangement joins TRBV6-6 to TRBJ2-7; TRBD2 might be the D (6 bases). CDR3 length equals 16 residues. V was cut by 0 bases and J by 0 bases, with 12 bases left in between. From germline, CDR1 is MNHNY and CDR2 SVGAGI (reference sequence). Here the CDR3 DNA reads TGTGCCAGCAGTTACTCGGGGGGTTTAAGCTCCTACGAGCAGTACTTC. It encodes CASSYSGGLSSYEQYF.

This clonotype was seen a few times. CDR3 region: CASSLTRRGGLKRGWTQYF. The CDR3, as DNA: TGTGCCAGCAGCTTAACCCGCCGGGGTGGCCTCAAGCGGGGGTGGACCCAGTACTTC. The chain has TRBV11-2 and TRBJ2-5; TRBD2 aligns across 8 bases. This CDR3 contains 19 residues. Losses at the gene ends were 2 bases for V and 7 bases for J; bases not matched to a gene: 21. Per the germline V gene, CDR1 is SGHAT and CDR2 is FQNNGV.

This clonotype was recorded many times. V and J are TRBV7-9 and TRBJ1-4; the D gene is possibly TRBD1 (5 bases). The CDR3 has 14 amino acids. Trimming cost V 2 bases and J 7 bases, with 11 bases left between them. In germline, CDR1 is SEHNR, CDR2 FQNEAQ (reference sequence). CDR3 amino acids: CASSLTGGSEKLFF. CDR3 nucleotides: TGTGCCAGCAGCTTAACCGGGGGGAGTGAAAAACTGTTTTTT. Looking up the rest from reference TRBV7-9 and TRBJ1-4 gives the full variable domain: DTGVSQNPRHKITKRGQNVTFRCDPISEHNRLYWYRQTLGQGPEFLTYFQNEAQLEKSRLLSDRFSAERPKGSFSTLEIQRTEQGDSAMYLCASSLTGGSEKLFFGSGTQLSVL.

This clonotype was recorded a few times. The rearrangement links TRBV5-5 to TRBJ1-2; 7 bases are a match to TRBD1. J gave up 4 bases and V 4 bases, and 10 bases lay outside the gene matches. The CDR3 consists of 15 residues. Germline V CDR1 and CDR2: SGHKS, YYEKEE (reference sequence). The CDR3: CASSTNPGTAYGYTF. The DNA for the CDR3 is TGTGCCAGCAGCACCAATCCCGGGACAGCCTATGGCTACACCTTC.

This clonotype was observed a few times. The chain employs TRBV29-1 and TRBJ2-4; D could derive from TRBD1 or TRBD2 (5 bases each). CDR1 is SQVTM and CDR2 is ANQGSEA in the germline V gene. Trimming removed 7 bases at V and 3 bases at J, with 16 bases between. The CDR3 totals 14 residues. In nucleotides, the CDR3 is TGCAGCGCCCTTCCGGTGGGGGTCAAAAACATTCAGTACTTC. It translates to CSALPVGVKNIQYF.

The chain uses TRBV10-3 and TRBJ2-7, with D maybe TRBD1 (6 bases). CDR3 length: 13 amino acids. Trimming cost V 2 bases and J 6 bases, with 11 bases left between them. CDR1 is ENHRY, CDR2 SYGVKD, per germline. DNA for the CDR3: TGTGCCATCAGTGAGCTACAGGGAAGCGAGCAGTACTTC. It translates to CAISELQGSEQYF.

The J gene is TRBJ2-1, the V gene TRBV4-2; the D is unclear. This CDR3 is built from 13 residues. V lost 1 base and J 4 bases, leaving 5 bases between the germline ends. Germline CDR1 is LGHNA and CDR2 is YNFKEQ. CDR3 in DNA: TGTGCCAGCAGCCAAGCCATTTACAATGAGCAGTTCTTC. As protein: CASSQAIYNEQFF.

V is TRBV6-5 and J is TRBJ2-7; 7 bases match TRBD1. CDR1 and CDR2 from the germline V gene are MNHEY and SVGAGI. Losses at the gene ends were 4 bases for V and 9 bases for J; bases not matched to a gene: 6. This CDR3 region has 12 residues. The CDR3 loop reads CASSSTGSAQYF. As DNA, the CDR3 is TGTGCCAGCAGTTCGACAGGGTCTGCGCAGTACTTC.

The genes are TRBV18 and TRBJ1-6, with 7 positions matching TRBD1. Germline loops: CDR1 KGHSH, CDR2 LQKENI. This CDR3 spans 16 amino acids. J was trimmed by 10 bases and V by 3 bases; bases with no gene match: 12. In DNA, the CDR3 is TGTGCCAGCTCACCGCCGACAGGGACTACCAGCTCACCCCTCCACTTT. This codes for CASSPPTGTTSSPLHF.

The chain recombines TRBV29-1 with TRBJ2-3, with 10 bases lining up with TRBD2. CDR1 is SQVTM and CDR2 is ANQGSEA in the germline V gene. Trimming took 7 bases from V and 3 from J; bases not matched to a gene: 10. The CDR3 length is 15 residues. CDR3 loop: CSAVGIAGGTDTQYF. The DNA of the CDR3 is TGCAGCGCCGTCGGAATAGCGGGAGGTACAGATACGCAGTATTTT.

The rearrangement joins TRBV11-3 to TRBJ2-1; 7 bases are a match to TRBD2. Germline CDR1 is SGHNT and CDR2 is YENEEA. Trimming took 2 bases from V and 10 from J; bases not matched to a gene: 5. The length of the CDR3 is 13 residues. CDR3 sequence: CASSLLTGGEQFF. As DNA, the CDR3 is TGTGCCAGCAGCTTACTCACCGGGGGGGAGCAGTTCTTC.

This clonotype came up many times. The chain carries TRBV7-2 and TRBJ2-7; 10 bases map to TRBD2. The CDR3 contains 16 residues. Germline trimming cut 4 bases from V and 4 bases from J; bases unmatched to any gene: 10. The germline V gene has CDR1 SGHTA and CDR2 FQGNSA. The CDR3 sequence: CASSSPTSGNPYEQYF. In nucleotides, the CDR3 is TGTGCCAGCAGCTCACCTACTAGCGGGAACCCATACGAGCAGTACTTC.

This clonotype was found a few times. The chain joins TRBV20-1 to TRBJ1-5; D is possibly TRBD1 (6 bases). Trimming removed 3 bases from V and 3 bases from J, with 15 bases in between. Looked up from germline, CDR1 is DFQATT and CDR2 is SNEGSKA (reference sequence). The CDR3 spans 15 residues. The CDR3: CSASIGGAYNQPQHF. In nucleotides, the CDR3 is TGCAGTGCTAGTATCGGGGGGGCGTACAATCAGCCCCAGCATTTT.

This clonotype has more than one count but fewer than ten. This rearrangement joins TRBV5-1 to TRBJ2-7; D is perhaps TRBD1 (6 bases). The germline V gene has CDR1 SGHRS and CDR2 YFSETQ. CDR3 length equals 15 residues. Trimming stripped 0 bases from V and 9 bases from J, with 19 bases between. CDR3 residues: CASSLEAGAGFGQYF. The CDR3 nucleotides read TGCGCCAGCAGCTTGGAGGCAGGGGCTGGGTTCGGGCAGTACTTC.

The V gene is TRBV6-6, the J gene TRBJ2-7; the D is unclear. Trimming pared 8 bases from V and 3 bases from J, leaving 14 bases between. There are 13 residues in the CDR3. Germline-derived CDR1 and CDR2 are MNHNY and SVGAGI (reference sequence). This CDR3 reads CASGSMSGYEQYF. The CDR3, as DNA: TGTGCCAGCGGCTCGATGTCAGGCTACGAGCAGTACTTC.

The V and J genes are TRBV11-1 and TRBJ2-3; the match to TRBD1 covers 8 bases. Trimming took 5 bases from V and 3 from J; bases not matched to a gene: 25. The CDR3 runs 21 residues. Looked up from germline, CDR1 is SGHAT and CDR2 is FQDESV (reference sequence). CDR3 bases: TGTGCCAGCAGCCTATCCCGGGGCAGGGGGCTATTCCCGGGGACGACAGATACGCAGTATTTT. Translation gives CASSLSRGRGLFPGTTDTQYF.

The rearrangement links TRBV3-1 to TRBJ1-4; no reliable D call. Germline CDR1 is LGHDT and CDR2 is YNNKEL (reference sequence). V was trimmed by 1 base and J by 11 bases, leaving 17 bases between them. This CDR3 spans 15 amino acids. CDR3 loop: CASSQASVGAKKLFF. In DNA form, the CDR3 reads TGTGCCAGCAGCCAAGCCTCGGTGGGTGCGAAGAAACTGTTTTTT.